The 5 T cell receptor beta chains below were found in one sample sequenced in a study of CD8 T cells in Susac syndrome. RNA totalling roughly 0.45 to 1 ug underwent reverse transcription with random hexamers. One entry per CDR3 protein, called by TCRdb with MiXCR from the immunoSEQ multiplex PCR reads. The data show some 170,000 distinct CDR3 sequences, roughly 94% seen once. Sequenced sample: CD4+ T cells from PBMCs. The receptors derive from a human donor with Susac syndrome.

This clonotype was seen a single time. The V call is TRBV20-1, the J call TRBJ2-7, with D possibly being TRBD1 or TRBD2 (5 bases each). V lost 6 bases and J 7 bases, leaving 22 bases between the germline ends. Germline V CDR1 and CDR2: DFQATT, SNEGSKA (reference sequence). CDR3 length equals 14 residues. CDR3 protein: CSANTGTGLWEQYF. The CDR3 coding sequence is TGCAGTGCCAATACCGGGACCGGCCTTTGGGAGCAGTACTTC.

The chain employs TRBV20-1 and TRBJ2-5, with TRBD1 as a possible D gene (6 bases). Germline V gene lookup returns CDR1 DFQATT and CDR2 SNEGSKA (reference sequence). With 5 bases removed from V and 4 bases from J, the gap between germline ends came to 11 bases. The CDR3 has 12 amino acids. The CDR3 region has the DNA TGCAGTGCTCCCCGACAGGCAGAGACCCAGTACTTC. Its protein is CSAPRQAETQYF.

The rearrangement links TRBV3-1 to TRBJ2-7; 10 bases agree with TRBD2. The germline CDR1 and CDR2 sequences are LGHDT and YNNKEL (reference sequence). The CDR3 sequence is 15 residues long. V was pared by 4 bases and J by 8 bases, with 11 bases of the junction left unmatched. CDR3 residues: CASSLGKSGREKQYF. The CDR3 bases are TGTGCCAGCAGCCTCGGGAAAAGCGGGAGGGAGAAGCAGTACTTC.

The genes are TRBV20-1 and TRBJ1-1; D call uncertain. This CDR3 region has 12 residues. CDR1 and CDR2 from the germline V gene are DFQATT and SNEGSKA (reference sequence). V gave up 3 bases and J gave up 4 bases, with 9 bases separating them. The CDR3 is CSASSLGTEAFF. The CDR3 DNA sequence: TGCAGTGCTAGTTCTCTCGGCACTGAAGCTTTCTTT.

The chain carries TRBV20-1 and TRBJ2-7, with 7 bases lining up with TRBD1. CDR1 DFQATT and CDR2 SNEGSKA come from the germline V gene (reference sequence). This CDR3 has 15 amino acids. V trimming: 6 bases; J trimming: 2 bases; junction bases outside the gene matches: 13. CDR3 loop: CSAANGTVLTYEQYF. For the CDR3, the DNA is TGCAGTGCCGCCAACGGGACAGTACTAACCTACGAGCAGTACTTC.